The rows below give T cell receptor beta chains drawn from one sample of a study of cytotoxic CD8 clonotypes in ibrutinib-treated CLL. Sequenced by immunoSEQ multiplex PCR; TCRdb stores in-frame clones only, minus some. The sample carries 85,000 or so clones, roughly 77% recorded once. The sequencing used PBMCs, collected after 12 months of ibrutinib treatment. The receptors were sampled from a human donor with chronic lymphocytic leukemia. Each CDR3 is given with its conserved first and last residue. Fields, in order: clone size, V gene, D gene, J gene, CDR3 DNA, CDR3 protein. D genes are given only for firm matches. Where a row states a size, it is once, few, many or the class of an expanded clone; other rows omit it.

.	TRBV7-9	.	TRBJ1-4	TGTGCCAGCAGCTTAGGGGCGGAGGGGGAAAAACTGTTTTTT	CASSLGAEGEKLFF
.	TRBV29-1	TRBD2	TRBJ2-7	TGCAGCGTTGTAAGTAGCGGGGACTACGAGCAGTACTTC	CSVVSSGDYEQYF
.	TRBV28	.	TRBJ2-5	TGTGCCAGCACCGAACCGGCCAGGCAGAAGACCCAGTACTTC	CASTEPARQKTQYF
.	TRBV7-9	.	TRBJ2-1	TGTGCCAGCAGCTTAGCGGGAATGGGGTACAATGAGCAGTTCTTC	CASSLAGMGYNEQFF
.	TRBV11-3	TRBD2	TRBJ2-7	TGTGCCAGCAGCCCCGGGACAGCGGGGGGCGAGCAGTACTTC	CASSPGTAGGEQYF
.	TRBV18	.	TRBJ2-7	TGTGCCAGCTCACTCGCCCAGCGGCCCTACGAGCAGTACTTC	CASSLAQRPYEQYF
.	TRBV7-9	.	TRBJ1-5	TGTGCCAGCAGCTTAGGGGGCCAATCACTATATAGCAATCAGCCCCAGCATTTT	CASSLGGQSLYSNQPQHF
many	TRBV21-1	.	TRBJ1-1	TGTGCCAGCAGCAGGGGGGCAGGCGCTGAAGCTTTCTTT	CASSRGAGAEAFF
many	TRBV7-9	.	TRBJ1-1	TGTGCCAGCAGCCCCTCACTCCCCCGGGGCACTGAAGCTTTCTTT	CASSPSLPRGTEAFF
.	TRBV2	.	TRBJ1-5	TGTGCCAGCAGGAGGGGAAAGGATCAGCCCCAGCATTTT	CASRRGKDQPQHF
.	TRBV5-1	.	TRBJ2-2	TGCGCCAGCAGCTTGGCCGTCAACACCGGGGAGCTGTTTTTT	CASSLAVNTGELFF
.	TRBV2	.	TRBJ2-3	TGTGCCAGCAGTGACGGACAGTTCGATACGCAGTATTTT	CASSDGQFDTQYF
.	TRBV6-5	.	TRBJ1-1	TGTGCCAGCAGTTACTCCGGGGCCGCGGGGACTGAAGCTTTCTTT	CASSYSGAAGTEAFF
.	TRBV30	.	TRBJ1-1	TGTGCCTGGAGTGTAGGCCCCGAAGCTTTCTTT	CAWSVGPEAFF